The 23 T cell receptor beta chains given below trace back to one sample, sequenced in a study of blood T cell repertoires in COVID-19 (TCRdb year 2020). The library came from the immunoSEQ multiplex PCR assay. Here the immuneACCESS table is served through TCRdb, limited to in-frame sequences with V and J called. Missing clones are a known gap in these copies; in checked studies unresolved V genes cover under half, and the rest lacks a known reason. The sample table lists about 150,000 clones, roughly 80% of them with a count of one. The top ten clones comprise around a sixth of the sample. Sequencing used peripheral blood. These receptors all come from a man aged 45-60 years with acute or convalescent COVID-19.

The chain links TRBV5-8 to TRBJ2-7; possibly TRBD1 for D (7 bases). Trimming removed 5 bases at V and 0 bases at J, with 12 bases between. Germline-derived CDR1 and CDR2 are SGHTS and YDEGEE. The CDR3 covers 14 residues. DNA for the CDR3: TGTGCCAGCAGTCGACAGGGAGGCTCCTACGAGCAGTACGTC. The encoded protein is CASSRQGGSYEQYV.

This chain's CDR3 is CASKGQILPSSRHEQYF. In DNA form, the CDR3 reads TGTGCCAGCAAGGGGCAGATACTACCGTCGTCCAGGCACGAGCAGTACTTC. The genes are TRBV28 and TRBJ2-7; a possible D gene is TRBD1 (5 bases). The germline CDR1 and CDR2 sequences are MDHEN and SYDVKM. The CDR3 length is 17 residues. V gave up 7 bases and J gave up 5 bases, with 27 bases separating them.

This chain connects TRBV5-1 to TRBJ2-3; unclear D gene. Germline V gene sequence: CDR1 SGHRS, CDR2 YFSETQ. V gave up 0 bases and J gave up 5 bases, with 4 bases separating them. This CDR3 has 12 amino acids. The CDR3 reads CASSLGLDTQYF. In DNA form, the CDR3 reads TGCGCCAGCAGCTTGGGTCTAGATACGCAGTATTTT.

CDR3 DNA: TGTGCCAGCAGCCAAGCCCCGGGACAGGGTTTCTATGGCTACACCTTC. Encoded protein: CASSQAPGQGFYGYTF. The rearrangement joins TRBV3-1 (or the pseudogene TRBV3-2) to TRBJ1-2; 9 nucleotides line up with TRBD1. The CDR3 is 16 amino acids. CDR1 and CDR2 (germline): LGHDT, YNNKEL (reference sequence). Unmatched junction bases numbered 7, after V lost 1 base and J lost 4 bases.

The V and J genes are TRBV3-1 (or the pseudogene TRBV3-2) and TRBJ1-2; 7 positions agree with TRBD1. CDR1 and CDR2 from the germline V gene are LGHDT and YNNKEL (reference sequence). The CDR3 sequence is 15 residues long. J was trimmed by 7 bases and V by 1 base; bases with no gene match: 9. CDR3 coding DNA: TGTGCCAGCAGCCAAGCTACTGACAGGGTGTCTGGCTACACCTTC. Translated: CASSQATDRVSGYTF.

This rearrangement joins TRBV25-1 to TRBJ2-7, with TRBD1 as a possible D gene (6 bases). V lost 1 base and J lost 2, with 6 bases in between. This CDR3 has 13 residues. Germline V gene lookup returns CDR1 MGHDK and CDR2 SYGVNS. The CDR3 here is CASSESGAYEQYF. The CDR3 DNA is TGTGCCAGCAGTGAATCAGGGGCCTACGAGCAGTACTTC.

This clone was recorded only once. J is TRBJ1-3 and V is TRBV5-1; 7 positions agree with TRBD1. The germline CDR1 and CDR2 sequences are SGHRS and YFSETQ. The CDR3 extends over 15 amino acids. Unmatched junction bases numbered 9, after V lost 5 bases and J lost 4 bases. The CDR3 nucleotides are TGCGCCAGCAGATCTACCGGGACAGTCGGAAACACCATATATTTT. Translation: CASRSTGTVGNTIYF.

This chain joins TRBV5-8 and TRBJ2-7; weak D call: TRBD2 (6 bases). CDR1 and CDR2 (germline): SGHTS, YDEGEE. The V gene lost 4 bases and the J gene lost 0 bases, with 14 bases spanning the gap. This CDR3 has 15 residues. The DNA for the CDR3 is TGTGCCAGCAGCCCGGAAGGAGGGTTCTCCTACGAGCAGTACTTC. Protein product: CASSPEGGFSYEQYF.

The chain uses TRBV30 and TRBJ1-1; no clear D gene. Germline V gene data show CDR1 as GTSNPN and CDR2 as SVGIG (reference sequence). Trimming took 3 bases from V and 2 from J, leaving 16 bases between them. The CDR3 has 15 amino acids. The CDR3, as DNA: TGTGCCTGGAGGATCCAGTGGGCCCTTAACACTGAAGCTTTCTTT. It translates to CAWRIQWALNTEAFF.

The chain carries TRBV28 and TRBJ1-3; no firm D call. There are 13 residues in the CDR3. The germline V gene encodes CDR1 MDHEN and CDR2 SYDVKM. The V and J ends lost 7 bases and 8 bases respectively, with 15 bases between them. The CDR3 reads CASTVAKADTIYF. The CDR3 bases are TGTGCCAGCACCGTGGCAAAGGCGGACACCATATATTTT.

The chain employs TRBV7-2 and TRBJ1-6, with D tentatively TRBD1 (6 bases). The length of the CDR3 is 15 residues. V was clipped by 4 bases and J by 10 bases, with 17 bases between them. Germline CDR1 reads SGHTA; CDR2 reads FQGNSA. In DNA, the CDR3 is TGTGCCAGCAGCTGGAGAGGGGGGGGTGGGTCACCCCTCCACTTT. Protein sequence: CASSWRGGGGSPLHF.

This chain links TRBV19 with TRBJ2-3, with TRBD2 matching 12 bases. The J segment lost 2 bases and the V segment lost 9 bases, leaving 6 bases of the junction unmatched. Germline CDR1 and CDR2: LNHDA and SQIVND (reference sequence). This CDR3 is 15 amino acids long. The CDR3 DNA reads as TGTGCCAGCCTCGGGACTAGCGGGTTCACAGATACGCAGTATTTT. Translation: CASLGTSGFTDTQYF.

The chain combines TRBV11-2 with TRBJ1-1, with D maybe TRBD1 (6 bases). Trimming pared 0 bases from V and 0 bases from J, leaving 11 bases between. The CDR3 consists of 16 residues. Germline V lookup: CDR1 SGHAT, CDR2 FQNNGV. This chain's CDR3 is CASSLDPGHMNTEAFF. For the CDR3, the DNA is TGTGCCAGCAGCTTAGATCCGGGACATATGAACACTGAAGCTTTCTTT.

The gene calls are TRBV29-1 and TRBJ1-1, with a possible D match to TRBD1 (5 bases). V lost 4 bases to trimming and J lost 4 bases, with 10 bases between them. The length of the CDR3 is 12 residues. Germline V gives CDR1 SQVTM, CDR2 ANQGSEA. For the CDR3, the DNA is TGCAGCGTTGGAAGGGGCGGCACTGAAGCTTTCTTT. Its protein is CSVGRGGTEAFF.

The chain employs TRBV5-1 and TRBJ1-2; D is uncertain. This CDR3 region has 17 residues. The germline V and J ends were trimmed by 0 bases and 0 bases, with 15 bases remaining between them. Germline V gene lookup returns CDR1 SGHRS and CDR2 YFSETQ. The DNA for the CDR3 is TGCGCCAGCAGCTTGGACCTAGGCGCCCCTACTAACTATGGCTACACCTTC. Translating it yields CASSLDLGAPTNYGYTF. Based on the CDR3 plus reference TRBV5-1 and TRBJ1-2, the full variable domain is KAGVTQTPRYLIKTRGQQVTLSCSPISGHRSVSWYQQTPGQGLQFLFEYFSETQRNKGNFPGRFSGRQFSNSRSEMNVSTLELGDSALYLCASSLDLGAPTNYGYTFGSGTRLTVV.

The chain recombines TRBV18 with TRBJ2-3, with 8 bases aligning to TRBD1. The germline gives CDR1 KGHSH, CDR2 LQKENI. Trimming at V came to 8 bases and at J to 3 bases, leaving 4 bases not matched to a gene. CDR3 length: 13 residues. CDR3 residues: CASAGGRTDTQYF. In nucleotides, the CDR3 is TGTGCCAGCGCAGGGGGCCGGACAGATACGCAGTATTTT.

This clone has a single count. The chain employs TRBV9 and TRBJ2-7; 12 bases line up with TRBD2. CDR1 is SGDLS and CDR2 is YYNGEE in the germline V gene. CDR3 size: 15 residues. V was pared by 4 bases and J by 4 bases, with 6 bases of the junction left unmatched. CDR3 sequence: CASSLRLAGAYEQYV. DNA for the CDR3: TGTGCCAGCAGCCTGCGACTAGCGGGGGCTTACGAGCAGTACGTC.

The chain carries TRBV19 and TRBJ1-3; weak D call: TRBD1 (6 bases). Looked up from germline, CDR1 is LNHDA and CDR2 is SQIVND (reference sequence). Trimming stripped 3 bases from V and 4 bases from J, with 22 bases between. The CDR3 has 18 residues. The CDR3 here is CASSIYGLHGQQGNTIYF. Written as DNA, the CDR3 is TGTGCCAGTAGTATCTACGGCCTACACGGACAGCAGGGAAACACCATATATTTT.

The CDR3 sequence is CASSHQYGVLDEQFF. In DNA form, the CDR3 reads TGCGCCAGCAGCCACCAATACGGTGTTTTGGATGAGCAGTTCTTC. J is TRBJ2-1 and V is TRBV5-1; no reliable D call. Trimming removed 4 bases from V and 8 bases from J, with 19 bases in between. The CDR3 totals 15 residues. Per germline, CDR1 SGHRS and CDR2 YFSETQ.

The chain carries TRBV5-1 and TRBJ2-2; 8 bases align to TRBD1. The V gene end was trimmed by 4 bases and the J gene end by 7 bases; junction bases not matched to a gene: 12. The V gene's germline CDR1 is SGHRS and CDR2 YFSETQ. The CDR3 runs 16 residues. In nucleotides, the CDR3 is TGCGCCAGCAGCACCAACCCCAGGGGGCAGGGCGGGGAGCTGTTTTTT. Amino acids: CASSTNPRGQGGELFF.

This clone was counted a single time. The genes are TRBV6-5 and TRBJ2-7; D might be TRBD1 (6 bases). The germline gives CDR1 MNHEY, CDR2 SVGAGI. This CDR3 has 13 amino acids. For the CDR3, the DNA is TGTGCAGTGGGGGCCCAGCTCTCCTACGAGCAGTACTTC. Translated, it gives CAVGAQLSYEQYF.

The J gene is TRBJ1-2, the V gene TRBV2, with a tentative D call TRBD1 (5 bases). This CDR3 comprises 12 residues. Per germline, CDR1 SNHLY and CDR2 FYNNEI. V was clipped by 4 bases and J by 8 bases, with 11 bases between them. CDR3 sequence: CASSAEQVGYTF. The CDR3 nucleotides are TGTGCCAGCAGTGCCGAACAGGTCGGCTACACCTTC.

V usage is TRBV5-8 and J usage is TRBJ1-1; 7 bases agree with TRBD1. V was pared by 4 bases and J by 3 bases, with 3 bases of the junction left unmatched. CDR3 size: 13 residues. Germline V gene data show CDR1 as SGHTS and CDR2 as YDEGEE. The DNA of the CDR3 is TGTGCCAGCAGCATTCAGGGGGACACTGAAGCTTTCTTT. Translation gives CASSIQGDTEAFF.